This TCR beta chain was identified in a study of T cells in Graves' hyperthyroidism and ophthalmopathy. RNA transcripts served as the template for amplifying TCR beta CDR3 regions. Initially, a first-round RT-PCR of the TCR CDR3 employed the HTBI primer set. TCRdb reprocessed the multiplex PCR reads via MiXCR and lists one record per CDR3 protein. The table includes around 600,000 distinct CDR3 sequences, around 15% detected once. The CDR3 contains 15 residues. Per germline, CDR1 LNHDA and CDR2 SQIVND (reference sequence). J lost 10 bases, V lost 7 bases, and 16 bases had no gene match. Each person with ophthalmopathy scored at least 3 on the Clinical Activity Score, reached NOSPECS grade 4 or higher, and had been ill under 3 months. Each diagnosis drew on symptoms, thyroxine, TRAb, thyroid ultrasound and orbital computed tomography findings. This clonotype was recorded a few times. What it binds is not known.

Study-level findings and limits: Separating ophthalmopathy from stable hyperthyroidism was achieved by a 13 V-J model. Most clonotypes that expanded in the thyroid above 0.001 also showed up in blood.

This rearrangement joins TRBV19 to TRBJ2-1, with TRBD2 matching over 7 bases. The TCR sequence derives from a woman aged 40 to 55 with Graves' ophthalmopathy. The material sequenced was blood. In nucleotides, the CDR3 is TGTGCCAGTACCCCGGGGGGACTCCAAGCAGCGGAGCAGTTCTTC. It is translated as CASTPGGLQAAEQFF.